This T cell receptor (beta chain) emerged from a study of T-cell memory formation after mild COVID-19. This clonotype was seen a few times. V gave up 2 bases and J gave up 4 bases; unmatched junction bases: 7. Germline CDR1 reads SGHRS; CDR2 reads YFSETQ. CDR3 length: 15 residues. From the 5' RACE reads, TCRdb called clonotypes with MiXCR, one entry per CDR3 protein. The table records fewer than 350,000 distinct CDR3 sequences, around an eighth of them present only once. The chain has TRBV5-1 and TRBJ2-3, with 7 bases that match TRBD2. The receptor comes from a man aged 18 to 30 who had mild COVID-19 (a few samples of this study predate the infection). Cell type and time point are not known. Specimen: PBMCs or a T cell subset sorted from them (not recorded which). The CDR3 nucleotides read TGCGCCAGCAGCTTCCGGGGGGTAGGGGCAGATACGCAGTATTTT. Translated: CASSFRGVGADTQYF.